The rows below give T cell receptor beta chains drawn from one sample of a study of blood T cell repertoires in COVID-19. Clones were sequenced by immunoSEQ multiplex PCR, and TCRdb holds only the in-frame ones, with some missing. In the table there are about 200,000 clones, roughly 80% of which are singletons. What was sequenced was peripheral blood. These receptors originate from a woman in her seventies with acute or convalescent COVID-19. Each CDR3 is given with its conserved first and last residue. The D gene is left open where the match is weak. Clone size appears in some rows only: once, few, many, or a class for an expanded clone.

TRBJ2-5 | TRBD1 | 14 | TRBV3-1/TRBV3-2 | . | TGTGCCAGCAGCCAGGGGACAGGAGGGGAGACCCAGTACTTC | CASSQGTGGETQYF
TRBJ2-5 | . | 15 | TRBV7-9 | . | TGTGCCAGCAGCTTAGCTCCTAGCGCTCAAGAGACCCAGTACTTC | CASSLAPSAQETQYF
TRBJ2-1 | . | 11 | TRBV20-1 | . | TGCAGTGCTAGAAGCGGAAGGGAGCAGTTCTTC | CSARSGREQFF
TRBJ1-5 | . | 15 | TRBV5-5 | . | TGTGCCAGCAGCTTGTCTCGGGTCTCAGATCAGCCCCAGCATTTT | CASSLSRVSDQPQHF
TRBJ2-1 | TRBD2 | 17 | TRBV15 | . | TGTGCCACCAGCAGAGACATCGCCGCGGGGGAAGCTGTTGAGCAGTTCTTC | CATSRDIAAGEAVEQFF
TRBJ2-3 | TRBD1 | 18 | TRBV24-1 | . | TGTGCCACCAGTGACCCCCCGGGACAGGGGCTGGGGACAGATACGCAGTATTTT | CATSDPPGQGLGTDTQYF
TRBJ2-5 | TRBD2 | 15 | TRBV6-5 | few | TGTGCCAGCAGCCGGACTAGCGGGACTCAAGAGACCCAGTACTTC | CASSRTSGTQETQYF
TRBJ2-5 | . | 13 | TRBV12-3/TRBV12-4 | . | TGTGCCAGCAGACCACAGTCCGTTGAGACCCAGTACTTC | CASRPQSVETQYF
TRBJ2-1 | . | 14 | TRBV11-1 | once | TGTGCCAGCAGCAACCGGAGGACCCACAATGAGCAGTTCTTC | CASSNRRTHNEQFF
TRBJ2-7 | . | 16 | TRBV14 | . | TGTGCCAGCAGCCAAGATCCCGCGGGGAGCTCCTACGAGCAGTACTTC | CASSQDPAGSSYEQYF
TRBJ2-2 | . | 14 | TRBV9 | . | TGTGCCAGCAGCGTGACACTGAACACCGGGGAGCTGTTTTTT | CASSVTLNTGELFF
TRBJ2-3 | TRBD2 | 13 | TRBV28 | . | TGTGCCGGAAGGACTAGCGGCACAGATACGCAGTATTTT | CAGRTSGTDTQYF
TRBJ2-5 | TRBD2 | 15 | TRBV27 | once | TGTGCCAGCAGTTTAGGGCTAGCGGGAGTGGAGACCCAGTACTTC | CASSLGLAGVETQYF
TRBJ1-6 | . | 15 | TRBV27 | . | TGTGCCAGCAGTTTTTCCTTGGGGGCGCGTTCACCCCTCCACTTT | CASSFSLGARSPLHF
TRBJ2-1 | . | 16 | TRBV19 | . | TGTGCCAGTAGTATCGGCGGACGGACTCCCGGCAATGAGCAGTTCTTC | CASSIGGRTPGNEQFF